A selection of T cell receptor beta chains follows, all from one sample in a study of OX40 agonist ivuxolimab in advanced cancers. Assay: immunoSEQ multiplex PCR; the TCRdb copy retains only in-frame clones and omits some. The table includes about 79,000 clones, around 85% detected once. The input for sequencing was CD4+ or CD8+ T cells sorted from blood, taken in a trial of the OX40 agonist ivuxolimab. These receptors all stem from an adult with an advanced solid tumor such as melanoma, head and neck, liver or kidney cancer. Each CDR3 is given with its conserved first and last residue. The D gene is left open where the match is weak. Size is omitted from some rows. Given values are once, few, many or a class for expanded clones.

clone size,D gene,V gene,J gene,CDR3 protein,CDR3 DNA
NA,NA,TRBV4-1,TRBJ2-7,CASSQGIGDIYEQYF,TGCGCCAGCAGCCAAGGAATAGGGGACATCTACGAGCAGTACTTC
NA,NA,TRBV7-9,TRBJ2-7,CASSSEYEQYF,TGTGCCAGCAGCTCAGAGTACGAGCAGTACTTC
NA,TRBD2,TRBV6-5,TRBJ2-3,CASSTSPTDTQYF,TGTGCCAGTTCGACTAGCCCCACAGATACGCAGTATTTT
NA,NA,TRBV27,TRBJ2-7,CASSLSSDAYYEQYF,TGTGCCAGCAGTTTATCCTCGGACGCTTACTACGAGCAGTACTTC
NA,NA,TRBV5-5,TRBJ2-1,CASSLVPPSSYNEQFF,TGTGCCAGCAGCTTAGTCCCACCCTCCTCCTACAATGAGCAGTTCTTC
NA,TRBD2,TRBV6-1,TRBJ2-7,CASRRDYRGDEQYF,TGTGCCAGCCGCCGGGACTACCGAGGGGACGAGCAGTACTTC
NA,NA,TRBV7-2,TRBJ1-5,CASSHYAGLNQPQHF,TGTGCCAGCAGCCATTACGCAGGGCTAAATCAGCCCCAGCATTTT
NA,TRBD2,TRBV28,TRBJ2-7,CASGSERGRYEQYF,TGTGCCAGCGGGTCTGAGCGGGGGAGATACGAGCAGTACTTC
few,TRBD1,TRBV5-4,TRBJ1-2,CASRTGVDYGYTF,TGTGCCAGCAGGACAGGGGTTGACTATGGCTACACCTTC
NA,TRBD2,TRBV4-1,TRBJ2-1,CASSQVSSGRAERNEQFF,TGCGCCAGCAGCCAAGTGTCTAGCGGGAGGGCCGAAAGGAATGAGCAGTTCTTC
NA,TRBD2,TRBV7-9,TRBJ2-1,CASSSLAGTSSYNEQFF,TGTGCCAGCAGCTCGTTAGCGGGTACGAGCTCCTACAATGAGCAGTTCTTC
NA,TRBD2,TRBV28,TRBJ2-1,CASSLGGGVNEQFF,TGTGCCAGCAGTTTAGGCGGGGGGGTCAATGAGCAGTTCTTC
few,NA,TRBV10-3,TRBJ2-3,CAISEAPATDTQYF,TGTGCCATCAGTGAGGCGCCGGCCACAGATACGCAGTATTTT
NA,NA,TRBV6-4,TRBJ1-1,CASSDTRDAEAFF,TGTGCCAGCAGTGACACCCGCGACGCTGAAGCTTTCTTT
once,NA,TRBV11-3,TRBJ2-3,CASARGGSTDTQYF,TGTGCGAGCGCCAGGGGTGGGAGCACAGATACGCAGTATTTT
NA,NA,TRBV7-9,TRBJ2-3,CAIDDTSTDTQYF,TGTGCCATTGACGACACAAGCACAGATACGCAGTATTTT
NA,NA,TRBV30,TRBJ1-4,CAWSAELTENEKLFF,TGTGCCTGGAGTGCCGAACTTACGGAGAATGAAAAACTGTTTTTT
once,NA,TRBV7-4,TRBJ2-3,CASSLFFTDTQYF,TGTGCCAGCAGCTTGTTCTTTACAGATACGCAGTATTTT
NA,TRBD2,TRBV15,TRBJ2-7,CATSGGTRSDYEQYF,TGTGCCACCAGCGGTGGGACTAGATCTGACTACGAGCAGTACTTC
NA,NA,TRBV19,TRBJ2-1,CASSIGGPPQFF,TGTGCCAGTAGTATAGGAGGGCCCCCTCAGTTCTTC
NA,NA,TRBV2,TRBJ2-3,CASSLSLGDTQYF,TGTGCCAGCAGTCTTAGCCTGGGGGATACGCAGTATTTT
few,TRBD2,TRBV29-1,TRBJ2-1,CSVGPASGSLNEQFF,TGCAGCGTTGGGCCCGCTAGCGGGAGCTTAAATGAGCAGTTCTTC
NA,NA,TRBV27,TRBJ2-2,CASSTATRTGELFF,TGTGCCAGCAGTACGGCTACGAGGACCGGGGAGCTGTTTTTT
NA,NA,TRBV28,TRBJ2-7,CASSSTLRVPRVYEQYF,TGTGCCAGCAGTTCCACCCTGAGGGTCCCTAGAGTATACGAGCAGTACTTC
NA,NA,TRBV7-9,TRBJ2-1,CASSFILGEQFF,TGTGCCAGCAGCTTCATTTTGGGTGAGCAGTTCTTC
NA,NA,TRBV30,TRBJ1-2,CAWSGPSGYTF,TGTGCCTGGAGTGGCCCATCAGGCTACACCTTC
NA,TRBD1,TRBV5-4,TRBJ2-7,CASSNPGTGNYEQYF,TGTGCCAGCAGCAACCCCGGGACAGGGAACTACGAGCAGTACTTC
NA,NA,TRBV6-6,TRBJ2-1,CASRFLARDSNEQFF,TGTGCCAGCAGATTCCTAGCGAGGGACTCCAACGAGCAGTTCTTC
few,NA,TRBV30,TRBJ2-7,CAWTRGGEQYF,TGTGCCTGGACCAGGGGCGGCGAGCAGTACTTC
NA,NA,TRBV28,TRBJ2-1,CASRGAGRVDEQFF,TGTGCCAGCCGGGGAGCAGGGCGTGTGGATGAGCAGTTCTTC
NA,TRBD2,TRBV11-1,TRBJ2-7,CASSLGTGLVYEQYF,TGTGCCAGCAGCTTAGGGACCGGACTAGTTTACGAGCAGTACTTC
NA,TRBD2,TRBV28,TRBJ2-1,CASTSGSAYNEQFF,TGTGCCAGCACTAGCGGGAGTGCCTACAATGAGCAGTTCTTC
once,NA,TRBV11-1,TRBJ2-3,CASSLGRQTDTQYF,TGTGCCAGCAGCTTGGGACGGCAAACAGATACGCAGTATTTT
NA,NA,TRBV11-2,TRBJ2-1,CASSFLGDAGNEQFF,TGTGCCAGCAGCTTCCTAGGAGATGCCGGAAATGAGCAGTTCTTC
NA,TRBD1,TRBV5-4,TRBJ1-1,CASSLDTGATEAFF,TGTGCCAGCAGCTTGGACACAGGGGCCACTGAAGCTTTCTTT
once,TRBD1,TRBV14,TRBJ1-4,CASSQNRGRNEKLFF,TGTGCCAGCAGCCAGAACAGGGGGAGAAATGAAAAACTGTTTTTT